These 10 T cell receptor beta chains originate from one sample sequenced in a study of T cells in Graves' hyperthyroidism and ophthalmopathy. TCR beta CDR3 regions were amplified from RNA transcripts. When the TCR CDR3 underwent first-round RT-PCR, the HTBI primer set was used. Each CDR3 protein gets one entry after TCRdb re-called the multiplex PCR reads with MiXCR. The sample shows 600,000 or so distinct CDR3 sequences, around 42% of them seen only once. The sequenced sample consisted of peripheral blood or thyroid tissue (not recorded which). These TCRs come from a woman under 30 with Graves' hyperthyroidism.

V is TRBV10-3 and J is TRBJ1-1; 8 bases are a match to TRBD1. The CDR3 length is 14 residues. Germline trimming cut 10 bases from V and 4 bases from J; bases unmatched to any gene: 11. Germline CDR1 reads ENHRY; CDR2 reads SYGVKD. CDR3 in amino acids: CASSLRGRSTEAFF. In DNA form, the CDR3 reads TGTGCCAGCAGCCTCAGGGGGCGCAGCACTGAAGCTTTCTTT.

As for this clonotype: Mismatch with germline at one junction end may stem from a read error. CDR3 DNA sequence: TGTGCCAGCAGCTCAGGACGGAGAAATGAAAAACTGCTTTTT. Protein: CASSSGRRNEKLLF. The chain carries TRBV7-1 and TRBJ1-4; unclear D gene. TRBV7-1 is an ORF; its function is uncertain. This CDR3 has 14 amino acids.

This clonotype was found a few times. The J gene is TRBJ1-4, the V gene TRBV7-9, with D tentatively TRBD1 (6 bases). The germline V gene has CDR1 SEHNR and CDR2 FQNEAQ (reference sequence). Trimming took off 11 bases at V and 5 bases at J, with 15 bases between the two ends. This CDR3 has 13 residues. The CDR3 nucleotides are TGTGCCTCAAAGGGGGTGATAAATGAAAAACTGTTTTTT. Translated, it gives CASKGVINEKLFF.

This clonotype was detected a few times. This may come from a read error, since a much larger clone is one base off. This chain connects TRBV6-1 to TRBJ1-3; 11 nucleotides agree with TRBD1. The V gene's germline CDR1 is MNHNS and CDR2 SASEGT. Trimming removed 6 bases from V and 3 bases from J; junction bases left unmatched: 1. This CDR3 region has 14 residues. CDR3 region: CASRDRGLGNTIYF. DNA for the CDR3: TGTGCCAGCAGGGACAGGGGGCTTGGAAACACCATATATTTT.

This clonotype occurred many times. The chain combines TRBV15 with TRBJ2-5; 9 nucleotides agree with TRBD2. Germline-derived CDR1 and CDR2 are LNHNV and YYDKDF (reference sequence). Trimming at V came to 5 bases and at J to 1 base, leaving 8 bases not matched to a gene. The CDR3 runs 16 residues. CDR3 DNA: TGTGCCACCAGCCGACCCGCAGCGGGAGGCCAAGAGACCCAGTACTTC. Translating gives CATSRPAAGGQETQYF.

V is TRBV7-2 and J is TRBJ2-5; 10 bases agree with TRBD2. The CDR3 spans 15 residues. Germline V gene lookup returns CDR1 SGHTA and CDR2 FQGNSA. V trimming: 5 bases; J trimming: 4 bases; junction bases outside the gene matches: 7. This chain's CDR3 is CASSPTSGTSETQYF. The CDR3 bases are TGTGCCAGCAGCCCCACTAGCGGGACATCAGAGACCCAGTACTTC.

Remarks on this clonotype: Being one base from a much bigger clone, this may be a read error. The rearrangement links TRBV29-1 to TRBJ2-2; D gene unclear. The CDR3 sequence is 12 residues long. Germline CDR1 is SQVTM and CDR2 is ANQGSEA. The DNA of the CDR3 is TGCAGCATTGAATTGTGGTCCGGGGAGCTGTTTTTT. Translating gives CSIELWSGELFF.

This clonotype was seen a few times. The gene calls are TRBV7-9 and TRBJ1-3; D gene unclear. This CDR3 has 16 residues. Trimming cost V 5 bases and J 0 bases, with 14 bases left between them. Per germline, CDR1 SEHNR and CDR2 FQNEAQ (reference sequence). CDR3: CASSPFPSASGNTIYF. Here the CDR3 DNA reads TGTGCCAGCAGCCCTTTTCCCTCCGCCTCTGGAAACACCATATATTTT.

The chain has TRBV7-9 and TRBJ1-5, with D maybe TRBD1 (5 bases). This CDR3 contains 14 residues. With 9 bases removed from V and 7 bases from J, the gap between germline ends came to 19 bases. Germline V gives CDR1 SEHNR, CDR2 FQNEAQ (reference sequence). CDR3: CASSSLGVEQPQHF. CDR3 nucleotide sequence: TGTGCCAGTAGTTCTCTGGGGGTTGAACAGCCCCAGCATTTT.

This chain joins TRBV2 and TRBJ1-2; TRBD1 matches 8 bases. This CDR3 comprises 14 residues. Germline V lookup: CDR1 SNHLY, CDR2 FYNNEI. J was trimmed by 8 bases and V by 6 bases; bases with no gene match: 11. The CDR3 sequence is CASSETGTGDGYTF. The CDR3 DNA reads TGTGCCAGCAGCGAAACCGGGACAGGAGACGGCTACACCTTC.